What follows are 8 T cell receptor beta chains derived from one specimen sequenced in a study of a mutant IDH1 vaccine in newly diagnosed glioma. No antigen has been assigned to these receptors. Sequencing was performed with immunoSEQ multiplex PCR; in TCRdb, only in-frame clones are kept and a portion is missing. This sample carries approximately 57,000 clones, about 81% of them seen once, and the ten largest clones take around 8%. Stated time point: week 23, last vaccination. Every single dose of the vaccine, 300 ug of mutant IDH1 20-mer peptide, came with topical imiquimod. Sequences were derived from PBMCs, sampled from a glioma patient whose treatment included an IDH1 peptide vaccine. These receptors originate from a woman between 35 and 50 years old with glioma. Some clones in this sample may be carry-over from other donors' samples.

The genes are TRBV19 and TRBJ1-1; D remains unclear. There are 14 residues in the CDR3. CDR1 and CDR2 from the germline V gene are LNHDA and SQIVND (reference sequence). V was clipped by 3 bases and J by 10 bases, with 18 bases between them. The chain's CDR3 is CASSIWGTGFVAFF. CDR3 DNA: TGTGCCAGTAGTATCTGGGGAACTGGTTTCGTAGCTTTCTTT.

This clone has a single count. The chain carries TRBV4-1 and TRBJ1-6; 12 nucleotides match TRBD1. Germline lookup yields CDR1 MGHRA and CDR2 YSYEKL. J lost 9 bases, V lost 4 bases, and 7 bases had no gene match. The CDR3 spans 16 residues. CDR3 protein: CASSPSGTGGGSPLHF. CDR3 nucleotide sequence: TGCGCCAGCAGCCCCTCAGGGACAGGGGGCGGTTCACCCCTCCACTTT.

This sequence joins TRBV12-5 and TRBJ2-2; 11 bases align to TRBD2. This CDR3 comprises 16 residues. V shed 1 base, J shed 6 bases, and the junction held 4 bases outside the gene matches. Germline V lookup: CDR1 LGHNT, CDR2 FRNRAP. The CDR3 DNA sequence: TGTGCTAGTGGTTTGGCCTTAGCGGGGGGGTCCGGGGAGCTGTTTTTT. As protein: CASGLALAGGSGELFF.

The V gene is TRBV11-2, the J gene TRBJ1-1; D not certain. The germline V gene encodes CDR1 SGHAT and CDR2 FQNNGV. Trimming cost V 3 bases and J 6 bases, with 26 bases left between them. The CDR3 is made up of 18 amino acids. In DNA, the CDR3 is TGTGCCAGCAGCTTGATCTGGTCCCGGGCGACTTGGTTGCCTGAAGCTTTCTTT. It is translated as CASSLIWSRATWLPEAFF.

The CDR3 bases are TGTGCCAGCAGCTTTACAGGGGGCGATGAGCAGTTCTTC. It encodes CASSFTGGDEQFF. The gene calls are TRBV7-2 and TRBJ2-1; 9 nucleotides align to TRBD1. The CDR3 loop spans 13 amino acids. Germline CDR1 is SGHTA and CDR2 is FQGNSA. Trimming took 3 bases from V and 8 from J; bases not matched to a gene: 2.

DNA of the CDR3: TGTGCCATCAGTGAAGGGACAGACTATGGCTACACCTTC. This gives the protein CAISEGTDYGYTF. The rearrangement uses TRBV10-3 and TRBJ1-2; 7 nucleotides align to TRBD1. The ends lost 3 bases at V and 3 bases at J; junction bases unmatched: 1. CDR1 and CDR2 (germline): ENHRY, SYGVKD. The CDR3 is 13 residues long.

A single count supports this clone. The chain links TRBV4-2 to TRBJ2-7, with 12 bases lining up with TRBD2. Germline V gene sequence: CDR1 LGHNA, CDR2 YNFKEQ. The CDR3 spans 14 residues. V was pared by 1 base and J by 7 bases, with 2 bases of the junction left unmatched. As DNA, the CDR3 is TGTGCCAGCAGCCAAGGACTAGCGGGGGTTGAGCAGTACTTC. This sequence encodes CASSQGLAGVEQYF.

The chain couples TRBV9 to TRBJ1-4, with D unresolved. V was trimmed by 0 bases and J by 4 bases, leaving 10 bases between them. Germline V gene lookup returns CDR1 SGDLS and CDR2 YYNGEE. This CDR3 contains 15 residues. The CDR3 DNA follows: TGTGCCAGCAGCGTAGATGGAGACTATAATGAAAAACTGTTTTTT. This translates into CASSVDGDYNEKLFF.